This TCR beta chain was captured by sequencing in a study of T cell changes during pregnancy in multiple sclerosis. Per the germline V gene, CDR1 is SQVTM and CDR2 is ANQGSEA. The V gene end was trimmed by 0 bases and the J gene end by 8 bases; junction bases not matched to a gene: 5. CDR3 length: 13 residues. Profiling relied on immunoSEQ multiplex PCR, and the TCRdb table lists in-frame clones only, not all of them. The sample carries some 33,000 clones, 80% to 90% recorded once. Material: CD8+ T cells from peripheral blood mononuclear cells, obtained in the third trimester of pregnancy. The sequence was collected from a female donor with multiple sclerosis, enrolled in a pregnancy study. The gene calls are TRBV29-1 and TRBJ1-1, with TRBD1 matching over 8 bases. CDR3 nucleotide sequence: TGCAGCGTTGAAGACGGACAGGGCACCGAAGCTTTCTTT. It encodes CSVEDGQGTEAFF.